The 10 T cell receptor beta chains given below trace back to one sample, sequenced in a study of blood T cell repertoires in COVID-19. Libraries were prepared by immunoSEQ multiplex PCR; TCRdb keeps only in-frame clonotypes and omits some of them. The data show 100,000 to 150,000 clones, 80% to 95% seen once. The sequenced material came from peripheral blood. These receptors came from a man aged 50-60 years with COVID-19, enrolled during active disease.

The chain combines TRBV2 with TRBJ1-5; TRBD1 matches at 7 bases. In germline, CDR1 is SNHLY, CDR2 FYNNEI. The CDR3 covers 15 residues. Trimming removed 4 bases from V and 3 bases from J; junction bases left unmatched: 6. The CDR3 sequence: CASSADGQVNQPQHF. The CDR3 DNA sequence: TGTGCCAGCAGTGCCGACGGACAGGTCAATCAGCCCCAGCATTTT.

This clone has a count of ten or more. This chain links TRBV19 with TRBJ2-1, with TRBD2 matching 11 bases. Germline V gene data show CDR1 as LNHDA and CDR2 as SQIVND (reference sequence). After removal of 6 bases from V and 2 bases from J, the junction contained 3 bases not matched to a gene. The CDR3 runs to 15 residues. DNA for the CDR3: TGTGCCAGTAGCCAACTAGCGGGGGCCTACAATGAGCAGTTCTTC. Protein: CASSQLAGAYNEQFF. The complete variable domain, with remaining parts taken from reference TRBV19 and TRBJ2-1, reads DGGITQSPKYLFRKEGQNVTLSCEQNLNHDAMYWYRQDPGQGLRLIYYSQIVNDFQKGDIAEGYSVSREKKESFPLTVTSAQKNPTAFYLCASSQLAGAYNEQFFGPGTRLTVL.

The rearrangement joins TRBV4-2 to TRBJ2-6; the D gene is possibly TRBD2 (6 bases). Trimming cost V 3 bases and J 4 bases, with 16 bases left between them. CDR3 length: 17 amino acids. The V gene's germline CDR1 is LGHNA and CDR2 YNFKEQ. Here the CDR3 reads CASSHHVGGSGANVLTF. As DNA, the CDR3 is TGTGCCAGCAGCCACCATGTTGGGGGGTCGGGGGCCAACGTCCTGACTTTC.

This sequence joins TRBV4-3 and TRBJ2-3, with D tentatively TRBD2 (6 bases). The CDR3 has 17 amino acids. Trimming pared 0 bases from V and 2 bases from J, leaving 15 bases between. Germline CDR1 and CDR2: LGHNA and YSLEER. CDR3 coding DNA: TGCGCCAGCAGCCAAGACTTGAGGCGGGGATACACAGATACGCAGTATTTT. Translated: CASSQDLRRGYTDTQYF.

V and J are TRBV3-1 (or the pseudogene TRBV3-2) and TRBJ2-7; TRBD2 is a possible D gene (5 bases). Germline-derived CDR1 and CDR2 are LGHDT and YNNKEL (reference sequence). This CDR3 is 13 amino acids long. Trimming pared 1 base from V and 2 bases from J, leaving 6 bases between. CDR3: CASSQALAYEQYF. In DNA form, the CDR3 reads TGTGCCAGCAGCCAAGCACTAGCCTACGAGCAGTACTTC.

The chain combines TRBV6-6 with TRBJ1-5; no clear D gene. The CDR3 has 16 residues. The germline gives CDR1 MNHNY, CDR2 SVGAGI (reference sequence). The ends were cut back, 6 bases at V and 2 bases at J, with 17 bases in the middle. The CDR3 reads CASSPAGRSGNQPQHF. As DNA, the CDR3 is TGTGCCAGCAGCCCCGCGGGAAGGTCGGGCAATCAGCCCCAGCATTTT.

This clone occurred once. The chain is built from TRBV7-8 and TRBJ1-5; D ambiguous. Trimming pared 3 bases from V and 7 bases from J, leaving 10 bases between. Germline lookup yields CDR1 SGHVS and CDR2 FQNEAQ. The CDR3 has 13 residues. The CDR3 DNA sequence: TGTGCCAGCAGCTTCGGAGGGCAACAGCCCCAGCATTTT. It is translated as CASSFGGQQPQHF. The variable domain in full, with the rest retrieved from reference TRBV7-8 and TRBJ1-5, is GAGVSQSPRYKVAKRGQDVALRCDPISGHVSLFWYQQALGQGPEFLTYFQNEAQLDKSGLPSDRFFAERPEGSVSTLKIQRTQQEDSAVYLCASSFGGQQPQHFGDGTRLSIL.

The V call is TRBV7-3, the J call TRBJ2-2; tentatively, D is TRBD2 (6 bases). Deletions cut 4 bases from V and 6 bases from J, with 6 bases between. Germline V gives CDR1 SGHTA, CDR2 FQGTGA. This CDR3 has 12 amino acids. In nucleotides, the CDR3 is TGTGCCAGCAGCTGGGACTCCGGGGAGCTGTTTTTT. It codes for CASSWDSGELFF. Full variable domain (missing parts from reference TRBV7-3 and TRBJ2-2): GAGVSQTPSNKVTEKGKYVELRCDPISGHTALYWYRQSLGQGPEFLIYFQGTGAADDSGLPNDRFFAVRPEGSVSTLKIQRTERGDSAVYLCASSWDSGELFFGEGSRLTVL.

V and J are TRBV27 and TRBJ1-1, with 8 positions matching TRBD1. This CDR3 spans 18 amino acids. After removal of 5 bases from V and 0 bases from J, the junction contained 14 bases not matched to a gene. Looked up from germline, CDR1 is MNHEY and CDR2 is SMNVEV (reference sequence). The CDR3 protein is CASSIRTGTGGMNTEAFF. The CDR3 bases are TGTGCCAGCAGTATCCGGACAGGGACAGGTGGCATGAACACTGAAGCTTTCTTT.

The CDR3 nucleotides read TGTGCCAGTAGTGCCGCGGGGGATACGCAGTATTTT. Translated: CASSAAGDTQYF. The rearrangement joins TRBV19 to TRBJ2-3, with D perhaps matching TRBD2 (6 bases). V lost 5 bases and J 6 bases, leaving 9 bases between the germline ends. Germline assignment: CDR1 LNHDA and CDR2 SQIVND (reference sequence). The CDR3 totals 12 residues.